The present T cell receptor beta chain was sequenced within a study of shared clonotypes between healthy human individuals. Looking at the study overall: Per donor, three plates held CD4 naive cells, three held CD4 memory, two held CD8 naive and one held CD8 memory.

General study findings and limits: It was anticipated that sequencing depth would influence how many clonotypes donors shared.

Concerning this clone: Its antigen is currently unknown.

Data came from immunoSEQ multiplex PCR; TCRdb stores just in-frame clones and leaves some out. The sample holds a few million clones, 93% seen once. Each of the donors was a healthy adult who was HIV-negative and had not had a recent acute infection or vaccination. Caucasian adults living in Nashville, Tennessee, provided all samples. Per the germline V gene, CDR1 is SEHNR and CDR2 is FQNEAQ (reference sequence). Trimming cost V 4 bases and J 7 bases, with 11 bases left between them. The CDR3 runs 12 residues. This receptor was identified in a young man in good health. Some clones in this sample may be carry-over from other donors' samples. This chain joins TRBV7-9 and TRBJ2-7; maybe TRBD1 (5 bases). The sequenced sample consisted of naive CD4+ T cells from PBMCs. This sample's subset: CD45RA+ positively selected. Here the CDR3 reads CASSSVDTEQYF. DNA of the CDR3: TGTGCCAGCAGCTCAGTGGACACAGAGCAGTACTTC.